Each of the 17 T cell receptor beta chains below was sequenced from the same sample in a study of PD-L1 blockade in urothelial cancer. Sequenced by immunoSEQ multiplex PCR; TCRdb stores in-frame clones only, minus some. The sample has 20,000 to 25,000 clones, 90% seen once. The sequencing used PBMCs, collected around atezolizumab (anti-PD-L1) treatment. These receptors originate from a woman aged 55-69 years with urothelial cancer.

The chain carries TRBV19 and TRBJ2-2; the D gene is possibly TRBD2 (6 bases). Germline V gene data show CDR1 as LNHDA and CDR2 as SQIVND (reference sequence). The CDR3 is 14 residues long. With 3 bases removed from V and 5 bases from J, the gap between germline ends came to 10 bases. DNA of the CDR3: TGTGCCAGTAGTATCCCGGAGGGGACCGGGGAGCTGTTTTTT. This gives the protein CASSIPEGTGELFF.

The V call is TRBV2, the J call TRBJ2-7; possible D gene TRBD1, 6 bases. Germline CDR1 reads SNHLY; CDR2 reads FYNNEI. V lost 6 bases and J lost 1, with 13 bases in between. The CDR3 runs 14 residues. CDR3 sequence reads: CASRSGTSSYEQYF. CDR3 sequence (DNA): TGTGCCAGCAGGTCCGGGACAAGTTCCTACGAGCAGTACTTC.

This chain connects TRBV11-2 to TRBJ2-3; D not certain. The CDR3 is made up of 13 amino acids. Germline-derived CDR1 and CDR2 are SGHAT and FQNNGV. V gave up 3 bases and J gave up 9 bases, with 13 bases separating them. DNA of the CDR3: TGTGCCAGCAGCTTTATCGAAGTGAGGACGCAGTATTTT. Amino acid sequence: CASSFIEVRTQYF.

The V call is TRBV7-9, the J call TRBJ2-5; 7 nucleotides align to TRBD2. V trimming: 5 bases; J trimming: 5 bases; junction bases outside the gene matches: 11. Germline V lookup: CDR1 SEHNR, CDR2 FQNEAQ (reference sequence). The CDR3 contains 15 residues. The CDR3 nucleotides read TGTGCCAGCAGCCCTGGGGGGGGTTTCGGCGAGACCCAGTACTTC. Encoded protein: CASSPGGGFGETQYF.

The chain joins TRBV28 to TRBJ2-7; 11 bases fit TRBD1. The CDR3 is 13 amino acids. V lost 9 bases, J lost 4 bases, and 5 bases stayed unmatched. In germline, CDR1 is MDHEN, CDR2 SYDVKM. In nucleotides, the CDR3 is TGTGCCAGTGGGACAGGGGGGAGGTACGAGCAGTACTTC. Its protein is CASGTGGRYEQYF.

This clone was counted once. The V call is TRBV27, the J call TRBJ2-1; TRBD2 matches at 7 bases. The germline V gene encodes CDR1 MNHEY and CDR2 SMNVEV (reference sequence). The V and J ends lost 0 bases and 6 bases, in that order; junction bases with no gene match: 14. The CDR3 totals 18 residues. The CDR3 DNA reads TGTGCCAGCAGTTTATCCGTCTCGGAGGGAGGGCCGGGCAATGAGCAGTTCTTC. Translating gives CASSLSVSEGGPGNEQFF.

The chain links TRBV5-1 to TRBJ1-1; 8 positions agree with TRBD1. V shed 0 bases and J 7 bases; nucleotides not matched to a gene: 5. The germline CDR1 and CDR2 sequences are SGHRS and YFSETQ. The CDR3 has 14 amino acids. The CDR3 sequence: CASSLAAGQDEAFF. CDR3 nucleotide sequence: TGCGCCAGCAGCTTGGCCGCGGGACAGGATGAAGCTTTCTTT.

The CDR3 coding sequence is TGCGCCAGCAGTGATTTAGGGACAGGCCAAGAGACCCAGTACTTC. Translated: CASSDLGTGQETQYF. J is TRBJ2-5 and V is TRBV10-2; TRBD1 agrees at 8 bases. Germline-derived CDR1 and CDR2 are WSHSY and SAAADI. V trimming: 3 bases; J trimming: 1 base; junction bases outside the gene matches: 4. CDR3 length equals 15 residues.

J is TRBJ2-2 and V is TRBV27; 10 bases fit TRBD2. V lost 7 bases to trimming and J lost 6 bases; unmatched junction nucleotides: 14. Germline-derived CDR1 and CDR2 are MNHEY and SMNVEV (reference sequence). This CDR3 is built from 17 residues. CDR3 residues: CASTSSGGGIWSGELFF. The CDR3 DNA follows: TGTGCCAGCACCTCAAGCGGGGGGGGGATTTGGTCCGGGGAGCTGTTTTTT.

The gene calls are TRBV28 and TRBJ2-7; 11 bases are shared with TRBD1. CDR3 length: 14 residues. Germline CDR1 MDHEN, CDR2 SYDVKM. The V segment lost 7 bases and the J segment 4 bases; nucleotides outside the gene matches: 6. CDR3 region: CASTSRDRGYEQYF. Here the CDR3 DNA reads TGTGCCAGCACCAGCCGGGACAGGGGGTACGAGCAGTACTTC. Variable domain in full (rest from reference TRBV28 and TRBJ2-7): DVKVTQSSRYLVKRTGEKVFLECVQDMDHENMFWYRQDPGLGLRLIYFSYDVKMKEKGDIPEGYSVSREKKERFSLILESASTNQTSMYLCASTSRDRGYEQYFGPGTRLTVT.

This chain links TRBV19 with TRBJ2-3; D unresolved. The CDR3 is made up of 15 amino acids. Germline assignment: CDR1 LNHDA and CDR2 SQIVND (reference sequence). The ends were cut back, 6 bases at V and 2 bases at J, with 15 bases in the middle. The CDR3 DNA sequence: TGTGCCAGTAGCGCTACGGTTTTGGTCACAGATACGCAGTATTTT. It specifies CASSATVLVTDTQYF.

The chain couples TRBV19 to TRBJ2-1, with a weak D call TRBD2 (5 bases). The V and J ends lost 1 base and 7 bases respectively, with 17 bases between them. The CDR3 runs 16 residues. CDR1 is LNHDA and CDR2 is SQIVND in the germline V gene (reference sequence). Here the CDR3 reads CASSIGVRGIGNEQFF. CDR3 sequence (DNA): TGTGCCAGTAGTATAGGGGTCCGGGGAATAGGGAATGAGCAGTTCTTC. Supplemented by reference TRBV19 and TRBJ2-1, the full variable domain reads DGGITQSPKYLFRKEGQNVTLSCEQNLNHDAMYWYRQDPGQGLRLIYYSQIVNDFQKGDIAEGYSVSREKKESFPLTVTSAQKNPTAFYLCASSIGVRGIGNEQFFGPGTRLTVL.

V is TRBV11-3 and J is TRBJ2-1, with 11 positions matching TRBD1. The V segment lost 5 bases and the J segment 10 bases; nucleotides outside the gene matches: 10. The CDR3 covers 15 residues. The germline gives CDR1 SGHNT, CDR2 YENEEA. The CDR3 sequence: CASSPGQGARGEQFF. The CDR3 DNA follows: TGTGCCAGCAGCCCCGGACAGGGGGCGCGAGGAGAGCAGTTCTTC.

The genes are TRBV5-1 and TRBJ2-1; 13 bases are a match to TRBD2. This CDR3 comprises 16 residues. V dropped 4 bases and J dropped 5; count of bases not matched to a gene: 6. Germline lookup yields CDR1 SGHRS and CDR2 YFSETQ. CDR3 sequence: CASSGGTSGINNEQFF. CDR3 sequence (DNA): TGCGCCAGCAGCGGGGGGACTAGCGGGATCAACAATGAGCAGTTCTTC.

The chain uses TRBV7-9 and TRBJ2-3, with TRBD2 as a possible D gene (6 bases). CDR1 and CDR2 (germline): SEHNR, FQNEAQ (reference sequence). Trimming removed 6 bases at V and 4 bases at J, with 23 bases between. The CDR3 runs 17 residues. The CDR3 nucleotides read TGTGCCAGCAGGCCCTCAGGGAAGGAGGGAGAGGCAGATACGCAGTATTTT. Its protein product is CASRPSGKEGEADTQYF.

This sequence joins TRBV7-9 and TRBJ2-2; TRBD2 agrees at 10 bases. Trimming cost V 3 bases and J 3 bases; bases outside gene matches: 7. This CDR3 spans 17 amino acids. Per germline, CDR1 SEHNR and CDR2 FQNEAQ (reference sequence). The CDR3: CASSFLPSGSYTGELFF. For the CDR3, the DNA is TGTGCCAGCAGCTTCCTGCCTAGCGGGAGTTACACCGGGGAGCTGTTTTTT.

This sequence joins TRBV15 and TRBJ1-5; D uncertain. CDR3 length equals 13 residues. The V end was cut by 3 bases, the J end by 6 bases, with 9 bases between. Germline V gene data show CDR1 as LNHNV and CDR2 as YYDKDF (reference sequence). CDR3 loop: CATSSPRGQPQHF. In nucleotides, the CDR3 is TGTGCCACCAGCAGCCCCCGGGGTCAGCCCCAGCATTTT.